One and the same sample provided the 26 T cell receptor beta chains below, sequenced in a study of shared clonotypes between healthy human individuals. CD45RO-negative CD8 cells positively selected for CCR7 made up the naive population, which excluded terminally differentiated effector memory CD45RA+ cells. Profiling relied on immunoSEQ multiplex PCR, and the TCRdb table lists in-frame clones only, not all of them. The data hold about 2 million clones, with around 96% observed a single time. The sample comprised naive CD8+ T cells sorted from blood. The source of these receptors is a man in his late teens or twenties in good health.

Points on this clone: The sample holds other DNA sequences that translate to the same CDR3. The chain recombines TRBV7-9 with TRBJ1-2; tentative D call: TRBD1 (5 bases). The CDR3 has 12 residues. Trimming left V 2 bases short and J 6 bases short, with 7 bases between. Germline CDR1 reads SEHNR; CDR2 reads FQNEAQ (reference sequence). The CDR3 coding sequence is TGTGCCAGCAGCTTACGGGGGGATGGCTACACCTTC. As protein: CASSLRGDGYTF.

This clone was detected once. V usage is TRBV15 and J usage is TRBJ1-5; D is undetermined. The CDR3 runs to 16 residues. Trimming shortened V by 0 bases and J by 0 bases, and 9 bases separated the two germline ends. From germline, CDR1 is LNHNV and CDR2 YYDKDF (reference sequence). CDR3 sequence (DNA): TGTGCCACCAGCAGAGACTACGGAGATAGCAATCAGCCCCAGCATTTT. Translation: CATSRDYGDSNQPQHF.

In its sample, this clone was seen once. This sequence joins TRBV11-2 and TRBJ1-3; the match to TRBD1 covers 9 bases. The V gene's germline CDR1 is SGHAT and CDR2 FQNNGV. CDR3 length: 16 residues. The V and J ends lost 3 bases and 0 bases, in that order; junction bases with no gene match: 3. CDR3 bases: TGTGCCAGCAGCTTCGGGACAGGGTTCTCTGGAAACACCATATATTTT. This encodes CASSFGTGFSGNTIYF.

V and J are TRBV28 and TRBJ1-5, with D unresolved. Trimming left V 6 bases short and J 0 bases short, with 12 bases between. Germline V gene data show CDR1 as MDHEN and CDR2 as SYDVKM. The CDR3 has 15 amino acids. The CDR3 spells CASSEFQASNQPQHF. The CDR3 bases are TGTGCCAGCAGCGAGTTTCAGGCTAGCAATCAGCCCCAGCATTTT.

Concerning this clone itself: The same CDR3 can be traced to other DNA sequences in this sample. The rearrangement links TRBV5-1 to TRBJ2-1; 7 positions match TRBD1. This CDR3 contains 14 residues. Looked up from germline, CDR1 is SGHRS and CDR2 is YFSETQ. V shed 0 bases and J 7 bases; nucleotides not matched to a gene: 4. DNA of the CDR3: TGCGCCAGCAGCTTGGGACAGGGTAATAATGAGCAGTTCTTC. Amino acids: CASSLGQGNNEQFF.

Regarding this clone: This sample includes further DNA sequences coding for the same CDR3. The V gene is TRBV28, the J gene TRBJ1-5, with D unclear. Germline values: CDR1 MDHEN, CDR2 SYDVKM. The V end was cut by 3 bases, the J end by 1 base, with 7 bases between. This CDR3 comprises 14 residues. The CDR3 DNA sequence: TGTGCCAGCAGTTTGTCGGGAAGCAATCAGCCCCAGCATTTT. Protein product: CASSLSGSNQPQHF.

This clone was observed once. The CDR3 DNA sequence: TGCGCCAGCAGCCACGATTCGAGTACAGGGTCCTACGAGCAGTACTTC. Amino acids: CASSHDSSTGSYEQYF. J is TRBJ2-7 and V is TRBV4-1; TRBD1 might be the D (6 bases). This CDR3 has 16 residues. V gave up 3 bases and J gave up 1 base, with 16 bases separating them. Germline V gene lookup returns CDR1 MGHRA and CDR2 YSYEKL.

The chain uses TRBV10-2 and TRBJ2-5, with D unresolved. The germline gives CDR1 WSHSY, CDR2 SAAADI. V was shortened by 3 bases and J by 3 bases, with 5 bases between the two germline ends. This CDR3 is 12 amino acids long. This CDR3 is CASSDQEETQYF. The CDR3 bases are TGCGCCAGCAGTGATCAGGAAGAGACCCAGTACTTC.

On this clone: The same CDR3 arises from other DNA sequences in this sample as well. This chain joins TRBV7-9 and TRBJ1-4, with a tentative D call TRBD1 (5 bases). V lost 3 bases to trimming and J lost 11 bases, with 10 bases between them. CDR3 length: 12 residues. Germline V gene data show CDR1 as SEHNR and CDR2 as FQNEAQ (reference sequence). The CDR3 DNA reads as TGTGCCAGCAGCTTTTTGGGGGAGAAACTGTTTTTT. Residues: CASSFLGEKLFF. The variable domain in full, with the rest retrieved from reference TRBV7-9 and TRBJ1-4, is DTGVSQNPRHKITKRGQNVTFRCDPISEHNRLYWYRQTLGQGPEFLTYFQNEAQLEKSRLLSDRFSAERPKGSFSTLEIQRTEQGDSAMYLCASSFLGEKLFFGSGTQLSVL.

The chain is built from TRBV6-1 and TRBJ2-3; no reliable D call. Trimming stripped 0 bases from V and 2 bases from J, with 12 bases between. The CDR3 totals 16 residues. Germline V gives CDR1 MNHNS, CDR2 SASEGT. The CDR3 is CASSEARTLNTDTQYF. The DNA of the CDR3 is TGTGCCAGCAGTGAAGCAAGAACTCTTAACACAGATACGCAGTATTTT.

The V gene is TRBV19, the J gene TRBJ2-7, with a weak D call TRBD2 (6 bases). CDR3 size: 14 residues. Trimming stripped 7 bases from V and 0 bases from J, with 13 bases between. Germline V gives CDR1 LNHDA, CDR2 SQIVND (reference sequence). As DNA, the CDR3 is TGTGCCAGTACCGCGGGGTCAAGCTCCTACGAGCAGTACTTC. It codes for CASTAGSSSYEQYF. Looking up the rest from reference TRBV19 and TRBJ2-7 gives the full variable domain: DGGITQSPKYLFRKEGQNVTLSCEQNLNHDAMYWYRQDPGQGLRLIYYSQIVNDFQKGDIAEGYSVSREKKESFPLTVTSAQKNPTAFYLCASTAGSSSYEQYFGPGTRLTVT.

The sample holds one count of this clone. This sample also contains other DNA sequences that code for the same CDR3. The gene calls are TRBV4-1 and TRBJ2-7; 11 bases line up with TRBD1. The CDR3 is 13 amino acids. Germline V gives CDR1 MGHRA, CDR2 YSYEKL. V lost 3 bases to trimming and J lost 6 bases; unmatched junction nucleotides: 1. The CDR3 nucleotides read TGCGCCAGCAGCCAGGACAGGGGGCTCGAGCAGTACTTC. Translation: CASSQDRGLEQYF.

The chain uses TRBV13 and TRBJ1-6, with a tentative D call TRBD1 (5 bases). The CDR3 is 16 amino acids. Deletions cut 4 bases from V and 0 bases from J, with 10 bases between. Germline V gives CDR1 PRHDT, CDR2 FYEKMQ (reference sequence). The CDR3 DNA sequence: TGTGCCAGCAGCTCATCGGACATCTCCTATAATTCACCCCTCCACTTT. This translates into CASSSSDISYNSPLHF.

This clone was detected only once. The genes are TRBV11-2 and TRBJ2-5; D gene unclear. The CDR3 runs 14 residues. The V gene lost 1 base and the J gene lost 9 bases, with 15 bases spanning the gap. Germline V lookup: CDR1 SGHAT, CDR2 FQNNGV. CDR3 nucleotides: TGTGCCAGCAGCTTAGGGGCTGCTGTGATGGCCCAGTACTTC. Protein sequence: CASSLGAAVMAQYF. Together with reference TRBV11-2 and TRBJ2-5, the CDR3 gives the full variable domain: EAGVAQSPRYKIIEKRQSVAFWCNPISGHATLYWYQQILGQGPKLLIQFQNNGVVDDSQLPKDRFSAERLKGVDSTLKIQPAKLEDSAVYLCASSLGAAVMAQYFGPGTRLLVL.

The chain has TRBV7-9 and TRBJ2-5; D is possibly TRBD2 (6 bases). The V gene's germline CDR1 is SEHNR and CDR2 FQNEAQ (reference sequence). The CDR3 runs 16 residues. Trimming took 1 base from V and 5 from J, leaving 17 bases between them. The CDR3 sequence: CASSLESGPPGETQYF. The CDR3, as DNA: TGTGCCAGCAGCTTAGAGAGCGGGCCCCCTGGGGAGACCCAGTACTTC. The full variable domain, rest sourced from reference TRBV7-9 and TRBJ2-5, is DTGVSQNPRHKITKRGQNVTFRCDPISEHNRLYWYRQTLGQGPEFLTYFQNEAQLEKSRLLSDRFSAERPKGSFSTLEIQRTEQGDSAMYLCASSLESGPPGETQYFGPGTRLLVL.

The chain uses TRBV28 and TRBJ2-2; D remains unclear. Germline CDR1 reads MDHEN; CDR2 reads SYDVKM. V lost 3 bases and J 1 base, leaving 12 bases between the germline ends. This CDR3 is built from 16 residues. CDR3 nucleotide sequence: TGTGCCAGCAGTTTTGGTGACGGCCTGAACACCGGGGAGCTGTTTTTT. Translation gives CASSFGDGLNTGELFF.

The chain uses TRBV4-2 and TRBJ2-2; 9 bases agree with TRBD1. CDR1 and CDR2 from the germline V gene are LGHNA and YNFKEQ. This CDR3 spans 17 amino acids. The V and J ends lost 0 bases and 7 bases, in that order; junction bases with no gene match: 9. The CDR3, as DNA: TGTGCCAGCAGCCAAGAACTTTGGACAGGGGCGGGCGGGGAGCTGTTTTTT. Its protein product is CASSQELWTGAGGELFF.

As regards this clone: Other DNA sequences in the same sample also yield this CDR3. The chain joins TRBV9 to TRBJ2-7; TRBD2 matches 9 bases. CDR3 size: 14 residues. With V trimmed by 2 bases and J by 3 bases, 3 bases remained unmatched. Germline V gives CDR1 SGDLS, CDR2 YYNGEE. This CDR3 reads CASSVGSGGYEQYF. CDR3 DNA sequence: TGTGCCAGCAGCGTGGGTAGCGGGGGCTACGAGCAGTACTTC.

The V call is TRBV7-8, the J call TRBJ2-7; 10 bases are a match to TRBD1. Germline assignment: CDR1 SGHVS and CDR2 FQNEAQ. This CDR3 spans 15 amino acids. The junction had 6 bases not matched to a gene; V was cut back by 1 base and J by 6 bases. Here the CDR3 DNA reads TGTGCCAGCAGCTTAGTTCGGGGACAGGGGCGCGAGCAGTACTTC. Translated: CASSLVRGQGREQYF.

This sequence joins TRBV9 and TRBJ1-1; D unclear. V was cut by 0 bases and J by 6 bases, with 15 bases left in between. Germline V gene data show CDR1 as SGDLS and CDR2 as YYNGEE. The CDR3 is made up of 15 amino acids. CDR3 nucleotides: TGTGCCAGCAGCGTAGCTAAGGTTATAGTAGCTGAAGCTTTCTTT. Translation: CASSVAKVIVAEAFF.

This clone was recorded only once. This chain links TRBV19 with TRBJ2-1; 8 nucleotides agree with TRBD2. CDR3 length equals 15 residues. The ends lost 0 bases at V and 5 bases at J; junction bases unmatched: 3. The germline gives CDR1 LNHDA, CDR2 SQIVND (reference sequence). The CDR3 coding sequence is TGTGCCAGTAGTATAGATGCGGGAGGAAACAATGAGCAGTTCTTC. This codes for CASSIDAGGNNEQFF. Supplemented by reference TRBV19 and TRBJ2-1, the full variable domain reads DGGITQSPKYLFRKEGQNVTLSCEQNLNHDAMYWYRQDPGQGLRLIYYSQIVNDFQKGDIAEGYSVSREKKESFPLTVTSAQKNPTAFYLCASSIDAGGNNEQFFGPGTRLTVL.

This chain links TRBV13 with TRBJ1-1; TRBD1 agrees at 7 bases. After removal of 5 bases from V and 0 bases from J, the junction contained 6 bases not matched to a gene. Germline CDR1 and CDR2: PRHDT and FYEKMQ (reference sequence). This CDR3 has 15 amino acids. The CDR3 here is CASSPTGSMNTEAFF. CDR3 nucleotide sequence: TGTGCCAGCAGCCCGACAGGGTCCATGAACACTGAAGCTTTCTTT.

The rearrangement joins TRBV15 to TRBJ2-1; TRBD2 agrees at 9 bases. CDR3 size: 16 residues. Per germline, CDR1 LNHNV and CDR2 YYDKDF (reference sequence). V shed 3 bases and J 2 bases; nucleotides not matched to a gene: 5. CDR3 sequence reads: CATSRSTSGAYNEQFF. As DNA, the CDR3 is TGTGCCACCAGCAGGTCGACTAGCGGAGCCTACAATGAGCAGTTCTTC.

About this clone itself: The identical CDR3 is also encoded by other nucleotide sequences in the sample. This sequence joins TRBV27 and TRBJ2-5; possible D gene TRBD1, 5 bases. The CDR3 contains 13 residues. Per germline, CDR1 MNHEY and CDR2 SMNVEV (reference sequence). The V end was cut by 2 bases, the J end by 5 bases, with 9 bases between. The CDR3 is CASSLGAQETQYF. The DNA for the CDR3 is TGTGCCAGCAGTTTAGGGGCCCAGGAGACCCAGTACTTC.

Worth noting for this clone: At one end, the junction sequence differs from germline, possibly due to a read error. The V and J genes are TRBV7-9 and TRBJ2-1, with TRBD1 identical over 8 bases. The germline gives CDR1 SEHNR, CDR2 FQNEAQ (reference sequence). The CDR3 loop spans 14 amino acids. The CDR3 is CASSIAGGRNEQFF. DNA for the CDR3: TGTGCCAGCAGCATAGCAGGGGGCCGCAATGAGCAGTTCTTC.

This clone was counted a few times. The genes are TRBV29-1 and TRBJ2-1, with 11 bases identical to TRBD2. CDR1 and CDR2 from the germline V gene are SQVTM and ANQGSEA. This CDR3 is built from 15 residues. The ends lost 6 bases at V and 0 bases at J; junction bases unmatched: 4. CDR3 bases: TGCAGCGTGGTGGGACTAGCGGACTCCTACAATGAGCAGTTCTTC. Translated: CSVVGLADSYNEQFF.